This TCR beta chain was captured in a study of control samples from healthy donors and cancer patients. Looked up from germline, CDR1 is SGDLS and CDR2 is YYNGEE. The CDR3 has 14 residues. V lost 0 bases to trimming and J lost 4 bases, with 11 bases between them. Only in-frame clones appear in the TCRdb table, and some are missing; sequencing was by immunoSEQ multiplex PCR. Among fewer than 200,000 clones listed, 90% were seen once. Specimen: blood. The chain uses TRBV9 and TRBJ2-7; D is possibly TRBD2 (6 bases). This clonotype was sampled from a woman in her fifties or sixties in good health. This chain's CDR3 is CASSVAGLGYEQYF. CDR3 DNA sequence: TGTGCCAGCAGCGTAGCGGGACTCGGATACGAGCAGTACTTC.